The T cell receptor (beta chain) described here comes from a study of radiotherapy plus CTLA-4 blockade in lung cancer. The V gene lost 2 bases and the J gene lost 4 bases, with 11 bases spanning the gap. The germline CDR1 and CDR2 sequences are MNHEY and SVGAGI. The CDR3 runs to 14 residues. The protocol was immunoSEQ multiplex PCR, while the TCRdb copy is restricted to in-frame clones and leaves out a portion. The table has more than 90,000 clones, approximately 80% seen once. The clonotype originates from a human donor with non-small cell lung cancer that progressed on radiotherapy plus ipilimumab. Material: peripheral blood, obtained from a patient treated with radiotherapy plus ipilimumab. This sequence joins TRBV6-5 and TRBJ2-5; possibly TRBD2 for D (5 bases). The CDR3 DNA reads as TGTGCCAGCAGTTACGGAGACGGACTAGAGACCCAGTACTTC. Amino acid sequence: CASSYGDGLETQYF.